The rows below give T cell receptor beta chains drawn from one sample of a study of T cells after yellow fever vaccination. TCRdb itself ran the 5' RACE reads through MiXCR, one entry per CDR3 protein. The table lists around 320,000 distinct CDR3 sequences, around 4.5% of them singletons. The sample was PBMCs, taken 15 days after the yellow fever booster vaccination. The receptors were gathered from a man between 18 and 29 years old who received the YFV17D yellow fever vaccine. Both conserved end residues are part of each CDR3. D genes are given only for firm matches. For some rows the clone size is stated as once, few or many, or as a class when expanded; others skip it.

v_call	clone_size	d_call	j_call	cdr3_aa	cdr3_nt
TRBV9	NA	TRBD2	TRBJ2-1	CASSEISGGANEQFF	TGTGCCAGCAGCGAGATTAGCGGGGGGGCCAATGAGCAGTTCTTC
TRBV5-1	many	NA	TRBJ1-1	CASTDRQGMNTEAFF	TGCGCCAGCACTGATCGGCAGGGGATGAACACTGAAGCTTTCTTT
TRBV5-1	many	NA	TRBJ2-4	CASSLARGEKNIQYF	TGCGCCAGCAGCTTGGCTAGGGGGGAGAAAAACATTCAGTACTTC
TRBV6-5	many	NA	TRBJ2-1	CASSLPGNGNEQFF	TGTGCCAGCAGCCTCCCCGGAAACGGCAATGAGCAGTTCTTC
TRBV5-1	many	NA	TRBJ2-1	CASSLFGDNEQFF	TGCGCCAGCAGCTTGTTTGGAGACAATGAGCAGTTCTTC
TRBV6-1	few	TRBD2	TRBJ2-5	CASSVTSGGQETQYF	TGTGCCAGCAGCGTCACTAGCGGGGGACAAGAGACCCAGTACTTC
TRBV7-2	many	NA	TRBJ1-4	CASSSFQGEKLFF	TGTGCCAGCAGCTCATTCCAGGGCGAAAAACTGTTTTTT
TRBV18	NA	NA	TRBJ2-7	CASSPLVSYEQYF	TGTGCCAGCTCACCCCTCGTCAGCTACGAGCAGTACTTC
TRBV20-1	many	TRBD1	TRBJ1-1	CSARGGTGASMGGEAFF	TGCAGTGCTAGAGGTGGGACAGGGGCATCCATGGGGGGTGAAGCTTTCTTT
TRBV28	few	NA	TRBJ2-3	CASRFQGPDTQYF	TGTGCCAGCAGGTTTCAGGGGCCAGATACGCAGTATTTT
TRBV5-5	few	TRBD1	TRBJ1-2	CASSAPGQRAGYTF	TGTGCCAGCAGTGCCCCGGGACAGCGTGCTGGCTACACCTTC
TRBV7-8	many	NA	TRBJ2-2	CASSATEGPTGELFF	TGTGCCAGCAGCGCGACAGAGGGCCCCACCGGGGAGCTGTTTTTT
TRBV12-3/TRBV12-4	few	NA	TRBJ2-7	CASRRSGSPYEQYF	TGTGCCAGCAGGAGGAGCGGCAGCCCCTACGAGCAGTACTTC
TRBV20-1	many	NA	TRBJ1-1	CSATLQGTNTEAFF	TGCAGTGCTACTTTACAGGGTACGAACACTGAAGCTTTCTTT
TRBV5-1	NA	NA	TRBJ2-5	CASSFGAREATQYF	TGCGCCAGCAGCTTTGGGGCCAGGGAGGCGACCCAGTACTTC
TRBV2	many	NA	TRBJ2-1	CASSWGGEQFF	TGTGCCAGCAGCTGGGGAGGTGAGCAGTTCTTC
TRBV27	NA	NA	TRBJ1-1	CASSLRAGNTEAFF	TGTGCCAGCAGTTTACGGGCGGGGAACACTGAAGCTTTCTTT
TRBV15	NA	TRBD1	TRBJ1-5	CATSREKDRVDQPQHF	TGTGCCACCAGCAGAGAGAAGGACAGGGTCGATCAGCCCCAGCATTTT
TRBV12-3/TRBV12-4	many	NA	TRBJ1-5	CASSSVRTPQHF	TGTGCCAGCAGTTCGGTCAGGACGCCCCAGCATTTT
TRBV6-5	NA	NA	TRBJ1-1	CASRNGQNTEAFF	TGTGCCAGCAGAAACGGACAGAACACTGAAGCTTTCTTT
TRBV12-3/TRBV12-4	many	NA	TRBJ1-4	CASSLFRGKLFF	TGTGCCAGCAGTTTATTCAGGGGAAAACTGTTTTTT
TRBV5-1	few	TRBD2	TRBJ2-7	CASSTGGAGSYEQYF	TGCGCCAGCAGCACCGGGGGGGCCGGCTCCTACGAGCAGTACTTC
TRBV6-5	NA	NA	TRBJ1-1	CASSYSLGDTEAFF	TGTGCCAGCAGTTACTCGTTAGGGGACACTGAAGCTTTCTTT
TRBV7-9	many	NA	TRBJ2-5	CASSWASQETQYF	TGTGCCAGCAGCTGGGCTAGCCAAGAGACCCAGTACTTC
TRBV20-1	few	TRBD2	TRBJ2-1	CSARLGGAGNEQFF	TGCAGTGCTAGACTCGGGGGGGCGGGCAATGAGCAGTTCTTC
TRBV19	NA	TRBD1	TRBJ1-1	CASSTQGAGGTEAFF	TGTGCCAGTAGTACCCAGGGGGCTGGTGGTACTGAAGCTTTCTTT
TRBV20-1	few	NA	TRBJ2-2	CSARGTNTGELFF	TGCAGTGCTCGGGGGACCAACACCGGGGAGCTGTTTTTT
TRBV11-3	few	NA	TRBJ2-3	CASSLERESDTQYF	TGTGCCAGCAGCTTAGAGCGGGAATCAGATACGCAGTATTTT
TRBV21-1	NA	NA	TRBJ2-2	CASSQSQRGGPAGELFF	TGTGCCAGCAGCCAAAGCCAGCGGGGGGGCCCTGCTGGGGAGCTGTTTTTT
TRBV29-1	NA	NA	TRBJ2-1	CSVGTLSSYNEQFF	TGCAGCGTGGGGACTCTGAGCTCCTACAATGAGCAGTTCTTC
TRBV5-1	many	NA	TRBJ1-1	CASSPRRGQGTEAFF	TGCGCCAGCAGCCCGAGACGGGGCCAGGGCACTGAAGCTTTCTTT